The rows below give T cell receptor beta chains drawn from one sample of a study of beta chain features in type 1 diabetes. Profiling relied on immunoSEQ multiplex PCR, and the TCRdb table lists in-frame clones only, not all of them. The sample consists of around 340,000 clones, around 20% of them appearing once. Sequenced: naive CD4+ T cells from blood. The receptors stem from a woman younger than 30 in good health. Both conserved end residues are part of each CDR3. D genes are given only for firm matches. The size field is filled for only some rows; it gives once, few, many or a size class.

d_call: TRBD2
v_call: TRBV9
clone_size: NA
j_call: TRBJ2-1
cdr3_nt: TGTGCCAGCAGCGTAGGAGGGGAGGGCTACAATGAGCAGTTCTTC
cdr3_aa: CASSVGGEGYNEQFF

d_call: TRBD1
v_call: TRBV4-1
clone_size: few
j_call: TRBJ1-1
cdr3_nt: TGCGCCAGCAGCCAAGAGCAGGGGGGAATTGAAGCTTTCTTT
cdr3_aa: CASSQEQGGIEAFF

d_call: TRBD1
v_call: TRBV5-4
clone_size: NA
j_call: TRBJ2-5
cdr3_nt: TGTGCCAGCAGCTCCGGACAGGGCGGAAAAGAGACCCAGTACTTC
cdr3_aa: CASSSGQGGKETQYF

d_call: NA
v_call: TRBV2
clone_size: NA
j_call: TRBJ2-5
cdr3_nt: TGTGCCAGCAGTTACGGATTGGGCCTTAAAGAGACCCAGTACTTC
cdr3_aa: CASSYGLGLKETQYF

d_call: TRBD2
v_call: TRBV29-1
clone_size: few
j_call: TRBJ2-7
cdr3_nt: TGCAGCGTTGGCCCGGGGGCTAGCGGGAGATACGAGCAGTACTTC
cdr3_aa: CSVGPGASGRYEQYF

d_call: NA
v_call: TRBV9
clone_size: NA
j_call: TRBJ2-6
cdr3_nt: TGTGCCAGCAGCGCATTACCGCAGGGGGCCAACGTCCTGACTTTC
cdr3_aa: CASSALPQGANVLTF

d_call: TRBD1
v_call: TRBV5-1
clone_size: NA
j_call: TRBJ1-2
cdr3_nt: TGCGCCAGCAGTTCACAGGGGGCCTCCACCTATGGCTACACCTTC
cdr3_aa: CASSSQGASTYGYTF

d_call: TRBD1
v_call: TRBV5-1
clone_size: NA
j_call: TRBJ1-1
cdr3_nt: TGCGCCAGCAGAACAGGGGGCGGAACTGAAGCTTTCTTT
cdr3_aa: CASRTGGGTEAFF

d_call: NA
v_call: TRBV30
clone_size: few
j_call: TRBJ2-1
cdr3_nt: TGTGCCTGGAGTGTGCCCGGGAGTGTCTACAATGAGCAGTTCTTC
cdr3_aa: CAWSVPGSVYNEQFF

d_call: TRBD2
v_call: TRBV5-1
clone_size: NA
j_call: TRBJ2-3
cdr3_nt: TGCGCCAGCAGCTTGGTCGTAGCGGGAGAAGATACGCAGTATTTT
cdr3_aa: CASSLVVAGEDTQYF